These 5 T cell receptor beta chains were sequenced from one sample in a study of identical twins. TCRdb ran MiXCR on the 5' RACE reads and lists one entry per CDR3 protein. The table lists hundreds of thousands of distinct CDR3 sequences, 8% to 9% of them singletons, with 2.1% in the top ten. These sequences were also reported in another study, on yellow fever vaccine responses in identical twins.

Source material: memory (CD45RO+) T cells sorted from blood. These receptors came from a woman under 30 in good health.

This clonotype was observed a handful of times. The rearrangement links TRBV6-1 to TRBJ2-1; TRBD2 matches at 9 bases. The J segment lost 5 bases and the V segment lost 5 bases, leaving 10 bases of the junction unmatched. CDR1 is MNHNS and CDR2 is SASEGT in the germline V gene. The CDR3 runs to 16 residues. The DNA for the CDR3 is TGTGCCAGCAGTCTCCCCGGGACTAGCACCAACAATGAGCAGTTCTTC. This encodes CASSLPGTSTNNEQFF.

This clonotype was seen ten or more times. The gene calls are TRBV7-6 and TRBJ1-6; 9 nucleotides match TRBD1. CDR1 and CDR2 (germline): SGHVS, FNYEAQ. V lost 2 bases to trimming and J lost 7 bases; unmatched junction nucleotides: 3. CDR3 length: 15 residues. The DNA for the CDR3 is TGTGCCAGCAGCTTAAAAGACAGGGGGAATTCACCCCTCCACTTT. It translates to CASSLKDRGNSPLHF.

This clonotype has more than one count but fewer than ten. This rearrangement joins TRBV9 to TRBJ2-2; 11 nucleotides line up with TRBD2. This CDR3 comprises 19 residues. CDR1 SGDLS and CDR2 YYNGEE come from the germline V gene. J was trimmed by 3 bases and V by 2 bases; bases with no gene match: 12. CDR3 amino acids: CASSVRSVSGGGHTGELFF. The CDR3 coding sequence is TGTGCCAGCAGCGTCCGCTCCGTTAGCGGGGGGGGTCACACCGGGGAGCTGTTTTTT.

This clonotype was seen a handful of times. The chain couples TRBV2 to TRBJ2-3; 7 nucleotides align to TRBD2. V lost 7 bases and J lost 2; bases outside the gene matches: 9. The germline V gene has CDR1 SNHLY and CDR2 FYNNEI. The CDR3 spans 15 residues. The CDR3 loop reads CASTPSGSNTDTQYF. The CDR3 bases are TGTGCCAGCACCCCTAGCGGAAGTAACACAGATACGCAGTATTTT.

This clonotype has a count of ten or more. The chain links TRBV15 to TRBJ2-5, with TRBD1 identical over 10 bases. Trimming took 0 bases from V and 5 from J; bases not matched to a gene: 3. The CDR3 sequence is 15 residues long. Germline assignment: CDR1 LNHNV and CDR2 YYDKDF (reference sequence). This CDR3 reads CATSRETGGLETQYF. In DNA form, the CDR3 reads TGTGCCACCAGCAGAGAGACAGGGGGCCTTGAGACCCAGTACTTC.